A selection of T cell receptor beta chains follows, all from one sample in a study of lymphopenia after photon versus proton radiotherapy. Assay: immunoSEQ multiplex PCR; the TCRdb copy retains only in-frame clones and omits some. Of around 70,000 clones in the sample, roughly 92% are singletons; the top ten hold about 2%. Sequenced material: peripheral blood, taken from a patient treated with photon-based radiotherapy. The receptors stem from a woman between 40 and 50 years old with cholangiocarcinoma. Each CDR3 is given without its conserved first and last residue. Each record gives: V gene, J gene, CDR3 protein.

V gene: TRBV7-8
J gene: TRBJ2-1
CDR3 protein: ASSLAIMPGLADNEQF

V gene: TRBV30
J gene: TRBJ2-7
CDR3 protein: AWKILAGITYEQY

V gene: TRBV25-1
J gene: TRBJ1-4
CDR3 protein: ASKPPAEEKLF

V gene: TRBV30
J gene: TRBJ2-3
CDR3 protein: AGGGARYDTQY

V gene: TRBV5-1
J gene: TRBJ1-1
CDR3 protein: ASSLEQMNTEAF

V gene: TRBV30
J gene: TRBJ2-5
CDR3 protein: AWTRTSQETQY

V gene: TRBV30
J gene: TRBJ1-2
CDR3 protein: AWTGQTMGYT

V gene: TRBV18
J gene: TRBJ2-7
CDR3 protein: ASQEGQSYEQY

V gene: TRBV9
J gene: TRBJ2-6
CDR3 protein: ASSVPQGMGGANVLT

V gene: TRBV2
J gene: TRBJ2-7
CDR3 protein: ASSVVAEQY

V gene: TRBV27
J gene: TRBJ2-7
CDR3 protein: ASSLSEGSIWEQY

V gene: TRBV19
J gene: TRBJ2-7
CDR3 protein: ASSTGVTPYEQY

V gene: TRBV6-1
J gene: TRBJ1-5
CDR3 protein: ASSEQTWTGIQPQH

V gene: TRBV10-2
J gene: TRBJ2-7
CDR3 protein: ASSEGAEQY

V gene: TRBV7-2
J gene: TRBJ1-1
CDR3 protein: ASSPRRDTTEAF

V gene: TRBV5-1
J gene: TRBJ1-2
CDR3 protein: ASSPDRNYGYT

V gene: TRBV7-9
J gene: TRBJ2-7
CDR3 protein: ASSLVSGYEQY

V gene: TRBV2
J gene: TRBJ2-3
CDR3 protein: ASTPGRGYTDTQY

V gene: TRBV7-2
J gene: TRBJ2-6
CDR3 protein: ASSLVVSGANVLT

V gene: TRBV6-5
J gene: TRBJ1-1
CDR3 protein: ASSYSYNREAF

V gene: TRBV4-1
J gene: TRBJ2-3
CDR3 protein: ASSQDKLDTDTQY

V gene: TRBV30
J gene: TRBJ1-6
CDR3 protein: AQSGGEKNSPLH

V gene: TRBV11-3
J gene: TRBJ2-2
CDR3 protein: ASSTRTGELF

V gene: TRBV30
J gene: TRBJ2-7
CDR3 protein: AWRQKTSAPLLLY

V gene: TRBV5-1
J gene: TRBJ1-6
CDR3 protein: ASSDGVYNSPLH

V gene: TRBV30
J gene: TRBJ1-5
CDR3 protein: AWSLDPREPQH

V gene: TRBV27
J gene: TRBJ2-7
CDR3 protein: ASSLGPRGYEQY

V gene: TRBV5-4
J gene: TRBJ1-3
CDR3 protein: ASSLADGNTIY

V gene: TRBV7-6
J gene: TRBJ2-6
CDR3 protein: ASSLEGGRFSGANVLT

V gene: TRBV27
J gene: TRBJ1-5
CDR3 protein: ASSRRSGRKGLNQPQH

V gene: TRBV28
J gene: TRBJ2-7
CDR3 protein: ASSPTGDPRGQY

V gene: TRBV19
J gene: TRBJ1-1
CDR3 protein: ASSIKAANTEAF

V gene: TRBV30
J gene: TRBJ1-3
CDR3 protein: AWSVVAYGNTIY

V gene: TRBV6-1
J gene: TRBJ1-5
CDR3 protein: ASRDRYSNQPQH

V gene: TRBV5-1
J gene: TRBJ2-1
CDR3 protein: ASSFGLAGGNYNEQF

V gene: TRBV28
J gene: TRBJ2-7
CDR3 protein: ASSEPGTSGYYEQY

V gene: TRBV7-6
J gene: TRBJ2-1
CDR3 protein: ASSSGTSGRYNEQF

V gene: TRBV29-1
J gene: TRBJ1-3
CDR3 protein: SVRTGVGNTIY

V gene: TRBV28
J gene: TRBJ2-1
CDR3 protein: ASSPSPPPIYNEQF

V gene: TRBV4-3
J gene: TRBJ1-1
CDR3 protein: ASSQGRQGLTEAF

V gene: TRBV7-2
J gene: TRBJ2-1
CDR3 protein: ASSPTRWGGGNEQF

V gene: TRBV5-1
J gene: TRBJ1-4
CDR3 protein: ASSFSGDEKLF

V gene: TRBV2
J gene: TRBJ1-6
CDR3 protein: ASSATDSSYNSPLH

V gene: TRBV5-4
J gene: TRBJ1-1
CDR3 protein: ASSSRQGGSTEAF

V gene: TRBV9
J gene: TRBJ2-2
CDR3 protein: ASSVGVRGGFSITGELF

V gene: TRBV4-1
J gene: TRBJ2-3
CDR3 protein: ASSQGRGQGPEVDTQY

V gene: TRBV5-5
J gene: TRBJ2-1
CDR3 protein: ASKPGTGGNEQF

V gene: TRBV28
J gene: TRBJ1-1
CDR3 protein: ASTELGLAKGLRVNTEAF

V gene: TRBV28
J gene: TRBJ1-1
CDR3 protein: ASSLWGMGATNTEAF

V gene: TRBV4-1
J gene: TRBJ1-2
CDR3 protein: ASSQRVVRGGNNYGYT

V gene: TRBV6-1
J gene: TRBJ2-7
CDR3 protein: ASSEVVGREQY

V gene: TRBV7-9
J gene: TRBJ1-2
CDR3 protein: ASSPGQGADGYT

V gene: TRBV11-1
J gene: TRBJ1-1
CDR3 protein: ASSLDPGGEAF

V gene: TRBV2
J gene: TRBJ1-4
CDR3 protein: ASSDRVGSEKLF

V gene: TRBV1
J gene: TRBJ2-7
CDR3 protein: TSSLGRDPGYEQY

V gene: TRBV29-1
J gene: TRBJ2-7
CDR3 protein: SVDSGTGNHEQY